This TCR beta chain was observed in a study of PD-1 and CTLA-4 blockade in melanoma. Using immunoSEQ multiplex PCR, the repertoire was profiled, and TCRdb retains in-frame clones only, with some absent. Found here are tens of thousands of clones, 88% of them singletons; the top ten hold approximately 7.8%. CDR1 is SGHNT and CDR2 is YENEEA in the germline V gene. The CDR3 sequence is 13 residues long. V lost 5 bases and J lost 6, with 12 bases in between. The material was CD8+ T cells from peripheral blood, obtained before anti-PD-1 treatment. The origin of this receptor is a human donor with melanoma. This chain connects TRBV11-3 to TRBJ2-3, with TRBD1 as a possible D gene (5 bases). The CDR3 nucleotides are TGTGCCAGCAGCCCGCCAGGGTCGGATACGCAGTATTTT. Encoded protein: CASSPPGSDTQYF.